This T cell receptor beta chain was documented in a study of blood T cell repertoires in COVID-19. Study in general: Samples representing acute and convalescent COVID-19 were sourced from the United States, Italy and Spain.

V shed 0 bases, J shed 5 bases, and the junction held 25 bases outside the gene matches. CDR3 length: 22 amino acids. Germline V gives CDR1 WSHSY, CDR2 SAAADI. Seattle patients were enrolled during active infection and followed longitudinally. Authors' methods: By means of reference gene primer amplification, nucleated cell counts were estimated. Some clones are missing from TCRdb's copy, which holds only in-frame ones; the method was immunoSEQ multiplex PCR. V and J calls and clone size are copied from that table; D and trimming were computed from the DNA. The sample has over 150,000 clones; about 87% are singletons. This clone has just one count.

The sequencing input was peripheral blood. The origin of this receptor is a man between 60 and 70 years old with COVID-19, enrolled during active disease. The rearrangement links TRBV10-2 to TRBJ2-1, with 7 nucleotides matching TRBD1. The CDR3 DNA follows: TGCGCCAGCAGTGAGTCCCGAAACAGGGGTTTAGTAAAGTTACCCAGGAACAATGAGCAGTTCTTC. It codes for CASSESRNRGLVKLPRNNEQFF.